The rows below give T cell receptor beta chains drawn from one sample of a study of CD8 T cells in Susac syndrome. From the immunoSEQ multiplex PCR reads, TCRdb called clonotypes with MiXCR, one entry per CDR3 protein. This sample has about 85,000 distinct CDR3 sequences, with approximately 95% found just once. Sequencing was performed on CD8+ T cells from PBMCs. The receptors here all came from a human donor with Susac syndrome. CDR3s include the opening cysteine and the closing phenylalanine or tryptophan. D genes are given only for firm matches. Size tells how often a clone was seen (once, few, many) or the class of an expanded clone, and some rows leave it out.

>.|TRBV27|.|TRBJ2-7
CASSLGSGVWEQYF
TGTGCCAGCAGTTTGGGGTCTGGCGTATGGGAGCAGTACTTC
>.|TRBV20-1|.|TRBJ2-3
CSARDLVRADTQYF
TGCAGTGCTAGAGACCTAGTTCGGGCAGATACGCAGTATTTT
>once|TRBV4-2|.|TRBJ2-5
CASSQGATEAEVWETQYF
TGTGCCAGCAGCCAAGGAGCCACGGAGGCGGAGGTATGGGAGACCCAGTACTTC
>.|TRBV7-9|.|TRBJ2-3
CASSYSDTQYF
TGTGCCAGCAGCTACTCGGATACGCAGTATTTT
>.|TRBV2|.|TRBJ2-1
CASSRNEQFF
TGTGCCAGCAGTCGGAATGAGCAGTTCTTC
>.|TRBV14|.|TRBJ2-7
CASSQGGTWAYEQYF
TGTGCCAGCAGCCAAGGGGGGACTTGGGCCTACGAGCAGTACTTC
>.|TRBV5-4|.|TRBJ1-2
CASSQNVGQYSYGYTF
TGTGCCAGCAGCCAAAATGTTGGACAGTACTCCTATGGCTACACCTTC
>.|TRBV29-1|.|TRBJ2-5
CSARGQETQYF
TGCAGCGCCCGGGGGCAAGAGACCCAGTACTTC
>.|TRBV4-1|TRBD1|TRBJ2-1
CASSHPGQERGNEQFF
TGCGCCAGCAGCCACCCGGGACAGGAAAGGGGCAATGAGCAGTTCTTC
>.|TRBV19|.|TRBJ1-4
CASSIGEKLFF
TGTGCCAGTAGTATCGGTGAAAAACTGTTTTTT
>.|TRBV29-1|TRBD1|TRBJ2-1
CSVAGTGVYNEQFF
TGCAGCGTCGCCGGGACAGGGGTCTACAATGAGCAGTTCTTC
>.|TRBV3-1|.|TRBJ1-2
CASSQVNRGYTF
TGTGCCAGCAGCCAAGTCAACAGAGGCTACACCTTC
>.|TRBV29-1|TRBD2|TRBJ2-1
CSARLAGVKNYNEQFF
TGCAGCGCCAGACTAGCGGGAGTTAAGAACTACAATGAGCAGTTCTTC
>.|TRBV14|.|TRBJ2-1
CASSQVTYNEQFF
TGTGCCAGCAGCCAGGTAACCTACAATGAGCAGTTCTTC
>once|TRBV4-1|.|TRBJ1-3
CASSQEGRAGNTIYF
TGCGCCAGCAGCCAAGAGGGGAGGGCTGGAAACACCATATATTTT
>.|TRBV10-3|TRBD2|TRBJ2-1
CAISESEAGGRSYNEQFF
TGTGCCATCAGTGAGAGCGAAGCGGGAGGAAGGTCCTACAATGAGCAGTTCTTC
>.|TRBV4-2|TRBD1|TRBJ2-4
CASSQETGLLLAKNIQYF
TGTGCCAGCAGCCAAGAGACAGGGCTTCTGTTAGCCAAAAACATTCAGTACTTC
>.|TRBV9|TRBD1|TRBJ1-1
CASSVVTGVITEAFF
TGTGCCAGCAGCGTAGTTACAGGGGTTATCACTGAAGCTTTCTTT
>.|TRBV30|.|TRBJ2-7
CAWSSVPYEQYF
TGTGCCTGGAGTTCAGTACCCTACGAGCAGTACTTC
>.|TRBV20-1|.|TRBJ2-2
CSARDQLSGELFF
TGCAGTGCTAGAGATCAGCTATCTGGGGAGCTGTTTTTT
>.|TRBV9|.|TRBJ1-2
CASSVDRGGYTF
TGTGCCAGCAGCGTAGATCGCGGGGGCTACACCTTC
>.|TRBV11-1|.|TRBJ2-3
CASSFRDLGGTDTQYF
TGTGCCAGCAGCTTCCGGGACCTAGGAGGCACAGATACGCAGTATTTT
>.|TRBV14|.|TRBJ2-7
CASSQEVNSYEQYF
TGTGCCAGCAGCCAAGAGGTGAACTCCTACGAGCAGTACTTC
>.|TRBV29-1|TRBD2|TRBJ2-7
CSVVSTSGSYEQYF
TGCAGCGTTGTGAGTACTAGCGGTTCCTACGAGCAGTACTTC
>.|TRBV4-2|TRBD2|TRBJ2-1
CASSQDAGDWDEQFF
TGTGCCAGCAGCCAAGATGCGGGAGACTGGGATGAGCAGTTCTTC
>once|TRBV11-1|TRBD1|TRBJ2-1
CASSLWAGGNNEQFF
TGTGCCAGCAGCTTATGGGCAGGGGGAAACAATGAGCAGTTCTTC
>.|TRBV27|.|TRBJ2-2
CASSFEGAGELFF
TGTGCCAGCAGTTTTGAGGGGGCCGGGGAGCTGTTTTTT
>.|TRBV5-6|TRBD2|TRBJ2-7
CASSSGLAGPYEQYF
TGTGCCAGCAGCTCAGGACTAGCGGGTCCCTACGAGCAGTACTTC
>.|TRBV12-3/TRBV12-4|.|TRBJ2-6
CASYEAYSGANVLTF
TGTGCCAGCTACGAGGCTTACTCTGGGGCCAACGTCCTGACTTTC